This T cell receptor (beta chain) was recorded in a study of cytomegalovirus exposure and HLA in healthy donors. General study results and limits: It was 150 or so TCR beta chains that were listed as cytomegalovirus-associated. Researchers reported from a later analysis that most CMV-associated TCR beta chains appeared HLA-restricted.

The CDR3 is made up of 19 amino acids. V was clipped by 4 bases and J by 0 bases; unmatched bases: 16. 13 Jbeta primers and 60 Vbeta primers were used for the PCR. Data came from immunoSEQ multiplex PCR; TCRdb stores just in-frame clones and leaves some out. The sample has roughly 59,000 clones; 60% to 80% are singletons. As for this clone: Its antigen is unknown.

Unrecorded immune exposure was likely among donors, who were nominally healthy when sampled. The sequence was collected from a man aged 40-50 years in good health and CMV-seropositive. Source material: PBMCs. This sequence joins TRBV5-3 and TRBJ1-2, with 9 bases that match TRBD1. TRBV5-3 is flagged as an ORF with uncertain function. The CDR3 region has the DNA TGTGCCAGAAGCCTAAACGGGACAGGGTGTCCTAAGACTAACTATGGCTACACCTTC. Its translation is CARSLNGTGCPKTNYGYTF.